These 5 T cell receptor beta chains came from one sample sequenced in a study of identical twins. TCRdb called the 5' RACE reads again in MiXCR, with one record for every CDR3 protein. The sample carries 250,000 or so distinct CDR3 sequences, 7.5% recorded once. These sequences were also reported in another study, on yellow fever vaccine responses in identical twins.

Sequenced material: CD8+ T cells sorted from blood. These receptors were taken from a woman between 18 and 29 years old in good health.

This sequence joins TRBV27 and TRBJ2-7, with unresolved D. From germline, CDR1 is MNHEY and CDR2 SMNVEV (reference sequence). V lost 0 bases to trimming and J lost 3 bases, with 6 bases between them. The CDR3 is 13 residues long. This CDR3 is CASSLSRSYEQYF. DNA for the CDR3: TGTGCCAGCAGTTTATCGAGGAGCTACGAGCAGTACTTC.

This clonotype turned up a few times. The chain is built from TRBV20-1 and TRBJ1-1; D might be TRBD1 (6 bases). Trimming shortened V by 1 base and J by 3 bases, and 6 bases separated the two germline ends. CDR1 and CDR2 (germline): DFQATT, SNEGSKA (reference sequence). The CDR3 runs 12 residues. CDR3 residues: CSARAGDTEAFF. CDR3 bases: TGCAGTGCTAGAGCAGGGGACACTGAAGCTTTCTTT.

This clonotype came up a few times. The CDR3 spells CASSLAGVVYEQYF. The CDR3 DNA reads as TGTGCCAGCAGCTTGGCGGGGGTTGTCTACGAGCAGTACTTC. The chain is built from TRBV5-6 and TRBJ2-7, with a possible D match to TRBD2 (6 bases). V lost 0 bases and J lost 3, with 10 bases in between. The CDR3 sequence is 14 residues long. Per the germline V gene, CDR1 is SGHDT and CDR2 is YYEEEE.

This chain connects TRBV7-8 to TRBJ2-2, with TRBD2 matching over 11 bases. Per the germline V gene, CDR1 is SGHVS and CDR2 is FQNEAQ. The CDR3 has 17 amino acids. Trimming took 5 bases from V and 4 from J; bases not matched to a gene: 9. The CDR3 nucleotides read TGTGCCAGCAGCAAAAAACTAGCGGGAGAGACCACCGGGGAGCTGTTTTTT. This codes for CASSKKLAGETTGELFF.

This clonotype was observed many times. The CDR3 here is CSARSLGGTEAFF. As DNA, the CDR3 is TGCAGTGCGAGGTCTTTAGGGGGCACTGAAGCTTTCTTT. The rearrangement uses TRBV20-1 and TRBJ1-1, with D possibly TRBD1 on 6 matching bases. Deletions cut 6 bases from V and 4 bases from J, with 15 bases between. The CDR3 runs to 13 residues. The germline CDR1 and CDR2 sequences are DFQATT and SNEGSKA (reference sequence).